Shown below are 4 T cell receptor beta chains from a single sample sequenced in a study of tumor-infiltrating lymphocytes in oesophageal squamous cell carcinoma. Using its own MiXCR run on the PCR reads, TCRdb lists one record per CDR3 protein. The data show about 20,000 distinct CDR3 sequences, roughly two fifths seen once. The sequencing sample was made of normal esophageal tissue next to the tumor. The receptors derive from a female donor with esophageal squamous cell carcinoma.

Only a few counts were recorded for this clonotype. This chain uses TRBV7-2 with TRBJ2-5; D uncertain. Germline assignment: CDR1 SGHTA and CDR2 FQGNSA. The CDR3 extends over 12 amino acids. Trimming stripped 5 bases from V and 4 bases from J, with 8 bases between. CDR3 sequence reads: CASSRVRETQYF. The CDR3 bases are TGTGCCAGCAGCCGTGTCCGAGAGACCCAGTACTTC.

In the case of this clonotype: The conserved final phenylalanine or tryptophan is absent from the CDR3, which likely points to a read error. No DNA is shown, since the ends of the CDR3 on it are uncertain; the CDR3 is the one TCRdb lists. The V call is TRBV11-2, the J call TRBJ2-3; TRBD1 is the table's D call, not checked against the DNA. With termini counted, the CDR3 has 15 amino acids. Germline CDR1 reads SGHAT; CDR2 reads FQNNGV. CDR3 residues: CASRHTGVYEQYFGP.

The chain combines TRBV20-1 with TRBJ1-1; D call uncertain. The length of the CDR3 is 16 residues. Trimming took off 0 bases at V and 0 bases at J, with 14 bases between the two ends. The V gene's germline CDR1 is DFQATT and CDR2 SNEGSKA (reference sequence). CDR3 bases: TGCAGTGCTAGAGATCGACAAATGGGGATGAACACTGAAGCTTTCTTT. The encoded protein is CSARDRQMGMNTEAFF.

This chain links TRBV7-2 with TRBJ2-1; 11 bases fit TRBD2. After removal of 0 bases from V and 3 bases from J, the junction contained 1 base not matched to a gene. CDR1 is SGHTA and CDR2 is FQGNSA in the germline V gene. This CDR3 has 16 residues. CDR3 loop: CASSLASGRDYNEQFF. The CDR3 DNA sequence: TGTGCCAGCAGCTTAGCTAGCGGGAGGGACTACAATGAGCAGTTCTTC.